This TCR beta chain is from a study of somatic mutations in cytotoxic T cells in rheumatoid arthritis. Under the authors' procedure: Matches were rare between published virus-specific TCRB sequences and patient CD8+ clones exceeding 1%. TCRdb's copy holds only in-frame clones and misses some; the assay was immunoSEQ multiplex PCR. V, J and clone size reflect that table, while D and trimming were determined from the DNA. The table shows about 7,300 clones, with around two thirds occurring only once. Trimming left V 2 bases short and J 6 bases short, with 13 bases between. The CDR3 loop spans 14 amino acids. Germline CDR1 MDHEN, CDR2 SYDVKM.

The TCR sequence derives from an adult with rheumatoid arthritis. The sequencing input was CD8+ T cells sorted from blood. The chain uses TRBV28 and TRBJ1-2; D gene unclear. The CDR3 is CASSLVSPLDGYTF. CDR3 coding DNA: TGTGCCAGCAGTTTAGTCAGTCCCTTGGATGGCTACACCTTC.